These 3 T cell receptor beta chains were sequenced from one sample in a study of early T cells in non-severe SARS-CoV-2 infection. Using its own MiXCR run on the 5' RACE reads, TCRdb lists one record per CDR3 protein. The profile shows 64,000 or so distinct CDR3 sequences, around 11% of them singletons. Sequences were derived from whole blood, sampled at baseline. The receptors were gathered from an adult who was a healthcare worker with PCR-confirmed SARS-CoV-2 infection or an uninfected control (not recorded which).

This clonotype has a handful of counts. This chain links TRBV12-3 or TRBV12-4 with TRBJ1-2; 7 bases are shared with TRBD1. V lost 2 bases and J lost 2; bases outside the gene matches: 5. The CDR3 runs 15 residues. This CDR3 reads CASSLLPTGNYGYTF. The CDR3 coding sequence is TGTGCCAGCAGTTTATTACCGACAGGGAACTATGGCTACACCTTC.

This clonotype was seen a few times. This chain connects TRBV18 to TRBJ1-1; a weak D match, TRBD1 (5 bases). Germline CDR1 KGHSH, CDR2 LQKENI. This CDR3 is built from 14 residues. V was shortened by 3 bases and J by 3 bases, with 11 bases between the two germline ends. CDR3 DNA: TGTGCCAGCTCACCGACACAAGGGGACACTGAAGCTTTCTTT. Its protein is CASSPTQGDTEAFF.

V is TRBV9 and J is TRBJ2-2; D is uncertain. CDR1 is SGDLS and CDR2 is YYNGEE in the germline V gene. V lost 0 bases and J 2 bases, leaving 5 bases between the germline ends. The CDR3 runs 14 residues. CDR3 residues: CASSVVLNTGELFF. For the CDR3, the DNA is TGTGCCAGCAGCGTAGTCTTAAACACCGGGGAGCTGTTTTTT.